A selection of T cell receptor beta chains follows, all from one sample in a study of blood T cells in healthy people across ages. One entry per CDR3 protein, called by TCRdb with MiXCR from the 5' RACE reads. Among approximately 820,000 distinct CDR3 sequences listed, under 45% were seen once. Sequenced sample: blood. The source of these receptors is a man aged 60 to 69 in good health. The CDR3 runs from the conserved cysteine through the conserved F or W. Each record gives: J gene, D gene, V gene, clone size, CDR3 DNA, CDR3 protein. A D gene is named only where the DNA matches it firmly. Size tells how often a clone was seen (once, few, many) or the class of an expanded clone, and some rows leave it out.

j_call: TRBJ2-7; d_call: -; v_call: TRBV29-1; clone_size: many; cdr3_nt: TGCAGCGTTGTGGAGCAATTTTACGAGCAGTACTTC; cdr3_aa: CSVVEQFYEQYF
j_call: TRBJ2-5; d_call: -; v_call: TRBV5-1; clone_size: few; cdr3_nt: TGCGCCAGCAGCTCGACGCCCGGGACCCTGCAAGAGACCCAGTACTTC; cdr3_aa: CASSSTPGTLQETQYF
j_call: TRBJ1-4; d_call: -; v_call: TRBV7-2; clone_size: -; cdr3_nt: TGTGCCAGCAGCTTAGACTACGTTAATGAAAAACTGTTTTTT; cdr3_aa: CASSLDYVNEKLFF
j_call: TRBJ2-7; d_call: -; v_call: TRBV6-2/TRBV6-3; clone_size: -; cdr3_nt: TGTGCCAGCACCGACCCCTCTGCTTACTACGAGCAGTACTTC; cdr3_aa: CASTDPSAYYEQYF
j_call: TRBJ1-4; d_call: -; v_call: TRBV6-6; clone_size: few; cdr3_nt: TGTGCCAGCACCCCTTTGGGCGGACGGAATAATGAAAAACTGTTTTTT; cdr3_aa: CASTPLGGRNNEKLFF
j_call: TRBJ1-4; d_call: -; v_call: TRBV12-3/TRBV12-4; clone_size: few; cdr3_nt: TGTGCCAGCAGCGGAACGTCAGCTGAAAAACTGTTTTTT; cdr3_aa: CASSGTSAEKLFF
j_call: TRBJ2-1; d_call: -; v_call: TRBV4-3; clone_size: -; cdr3_nt: TGCGCCAGCAGCCGGATCCTCAGGCAGGGTGAGCAGTTCTTC; cdr3_aa: CASSRILRQGEQFF
j_call: TRBJ1-2; d_call: TRBD1; v_call: TRBV12-3/TRBV12-4; clone_size: -; cdr3_nt: TGTGCCAGCAGCCCAACGACAGGGTCTAACTATGGCTACACCTTC; cdr3_aa: CASSPTTGSNYGYTF
j_call: TRBJ1-5; d_call: TRBD1; v_call: TRBV2; clone_size: few; cdr3_nt: TGTGCCAGCAAAGGGACAGGGGCTCAGCCCCAGCATTTT; cdr3_aa: CASKGTGAQPQHF
j_call: TRBJ2-7; d_call: -; v_call: TRBV6-5; clone_size: -; cdr3_nt: TGTGCCAGCAGTGACCAACAGACCCTTGACGAGCAGTACTTC; cdr3_aa: CASSDQQTLDEQYF
j_call: TRBJ2-7; d_call: -; v_call: TRBV7-2; clone_size: -; cdr3_nt: TGTGCCAGCAGCCCCGTCTGGGGTGGGGAGCAGTACTTC; cdr3_aa: CASSPVWGGEQYF
j_call: TRBJ2-7; d_call: -; v_call: TRBV2; clone_size: -; cdr3_nt: TGTGCCAGCAGTGAAACCTCGTCGGAATCCCTTGCCCACGAGCAGTACTTC; cdr3_aa: CASSETSSESLAHEQYF
j_call: TRBJ1-2; d_call: -; v_call: TRBV6-6; clone_size: -; cdr3_nt: TGTGCCAGCAGTGGACCAGGGGCTACTAACTATGGCTACACCTTC; cdr3_aa: CASSGPGATNYGYTF
j_call: TRBJ1-5; d_call: TRBD1; v_call: TRBV6-5; clone_size: -; cdr3_nt: TGTGCCAGCAGTAAAGGACAGGTCGGGCAGCCCCAGCATTTT; cdr3_aa: CASSKGQVGQPQHF
j_call: TRBJ2-7; d_call: -; v_call: TRBV2; clone_size: -; cdr3_nt: TGTGCCAGCACTTCGGTCTACGAGCAGTACTTC; cdr3_aa: CASTSVYEQYF
j_call: TRBJ2-5; d_call: TRBD1; v_call: TRBV5-1; clone_size: once; cdr3_nt: TGCGCCAGCAGCTCGGGACAGGGGAAAGGAGAGACCCAGTACTTC; cdr3_aa: CASSSGQGKGETQYF
j_call: TRBJ2-1; d_call: TRBD2; v_call: TRBV11-2; clone_size: once; cdr3_nt: TGTGCCAGCAGCTTAAAGCCTAGCGGGTCCTACAATGAGCAGTTCTTC; cdr3_aa: CASSLKPSGSYNEQFF
j_call: TRBJ1-5; d_call: TRBD1; v_call: TRBV28; clone_size: -; cdr3_nt: TGTGCCAGCAGTCGTTTGGGACAGCACAATCAGCCCCAGCATTTT; cdr3_aa: CASSRLGQHNQPQHF
j_call: TRBJ2-7; d_call: -; v_call: TRBV15; clone_size: -; cdr3_nt: TGTGCCACCAGCAGAGATGTGGGCGAGCAGTACTTC; cdr3_aa: CATSRDVGEQYF
j_call: TRBJ2-6; d_call: -; v_call: TRBV13; clone_size: -; cdr3_nt: TGTGCCAGCAGCTTACCCCCAGGGTATGGGGCCAACGTCCTGACTTTC; cdr3_aa: CASSLPPGYGANVLTF
j_call: TRBJ2-3; d_call: TRBD2; v_call: TRBV10-3; clone_size: -; cdr3_nt: TGTGCCATCAGTGAAGGGACTACGACAGATACGCAGTATTTT; cdr3_aa: CAISEGTTTDTQYF
j_call: TRBJ1-4; d_call: -; v_call: TRBV29-1; clone_size: -; cdr3_nt: TGCAGCGTTGAAGCGGCTCGGGAAAATGAAAAACTGTTTTTT; cdr3_aa: CSVEAARENEKLFF
j_call: TRBJ1-4; d_call: -; v_call: TRBV2; clone_size: -; cdr3_nt: TGTGCCAGCAAATCCACCACAACTAATGAAAAACTGTTTTTT; cdr3_aa: CASKSTTTNEKLFF
j_call: TRBJ2-7; d_call: -; v_call: TRBV7-2; clone_size: -; cdr3_nt: TGTGCCAGCAGCGGGGGGGCCCACGAGCAGTACTTC; cdr3_aa: CASSGGAHEQYF
j_call: TRBJ1-1; d_call: -; v_call: TRBV4-1; clone_size: -; cdr3_nt: TGCGCCAGCAGCCACCTTACTCCCAGGGGAGGCGAAGCTTTCTTT; cdr3_aa: CASSHLTPRGGEAFF
j_call: TRBJ1-1; d_call: TRBD1; v_call: TRBV12-3/TRBV12-4; clone_size: few; cdr3_nt: TGTGCCAGCACCGGGACAGGGATAAACACTGAAGCTTTCTTT; cdr3_aa: CASTGTGINTEAFF
j_call: TRBJ2-3; d_call: TRBD1; v_call: TRBV7-3; clone_size: few; cdr3_nt: TGTGCCAGCAGCCGGACAGGGGGCATTGCAGATACGCAGTATTTT; cdr3_aa: CASSRTGGIADTQYF
j_call: TRBJ2-7; d_call: TRBD1; v_call: TRBV20-1; clone_size: -; cdr3_nt: TGCAGTGCTGGAGTTCGGGACAGGTCTTCCTACGAGCAGTACTTC; cdr3_aa: CSAGVRDRSSYEQYF
j_call: TRBJ2-6; d_call: -; v_call: TRBV7-2; clone_size: -; cdr3_nt: TGTGCCAGCGCAGGGAGTTCTGGGGCCAACGTCCTGACTTTC; cdr3_aa: CASAGSSGANVLTF
j_call: TRBJ2-7; d_call: TRBD1; v_call: TRBV18; clone_size: many; cdr3_nt: TGTGCCAGCTCACCACCGGCAGGGGGCGCCGAGCAGTACTTC; cdr3_aa: CASSPPAGGAEQYF
j_call: TRBJ2-1; d_call: -; v_call: TRBV15; clone_size: few; cdr3_nt: TGTGCCACCAGCAGCCCGCTAGGGGAGCAGTTCTTC; cdr3_aa: CATSSPLGEQFF
j_call: TRBJ1-5; d_call: -; v_call: TRBV12-3/TRBV12-4; clone_size: few; cdr3_nt: TGTGCCAGCAGTCCGGGACGTAGTAGCAATCAGCCCCAGCATTTT; cdr3_aa: CASSPGRSSNQPQHF
j_call: TRBJ2-7; d_call: -; v_call: TRBV11-2; clone_size: -; cdr3_nt: TGTGCCAGCAGCTTGGAAGAGCAGTACTTC; cdr3_aa: CASSLEEQYF
j_call: TRBJ1-2; d_call: -; v_call: TRBV5-1; clone_size: once; cdr3_nt: TGCGCCAGCAGACCCGGTACGAACTATGGCTACACCTTC; cdr3_aa: CASRPGTNYGYTF